A selection of T cell receptor beta chains follows, all from one sample in a study of shared clonotypes between healthy human individuals. Clones were sequenced by immunoSEQ multiplex PCR, and TCRdb holds only the in-frame ones, with some missing. This table holds 2,100,000 or so clones, roughly 95% found once. Sequencing was performed on naive CD4+ T cells sorted from blood. These receptor sequences come from a man aged 18 to 29 in good health. CDR3s include the opening cysteine and the closing phenylalanine or tryptophan. A D gene is named only where the DNA matches it firmly. Rows may omit the clone size; those that give it use once, few, many or a size class.

J gene: TRBJ1-6
D gene: .
V gene: TRBV30
clone size: .
CDR3 DNA: TGTGCCTGGAGTGCGGGGGAGATTTATAATTCACCCCTCCACTTT
CDR3 protein: CAWSAGEIYNSPLHF

J gene: TRBJ1-1
D gene: .
V gene: TRBV19
clone size: .
CDR3 DNA: TGTGCCAGTACCCTCGGGACGGGGAACACTGAAGCTTTCTTT
CDR3 protein: CASTLGTGNTEAFF

J gene: TRBJ2-3
D gene: .
V gene: TRBV10-2
clone size: .
CDR3 DNA: TGCGCCAGCAACCCTGGCTGGGGGCCCAGCACAGATACGCAGTATTTT
CDR3 protein: CASNPGWGPSTDTQYF

J gene: TRBJ2-2
D gene: .
V gene: TRBV11-3
clone size: .
CDR3 DNA: TGTGCCAGCAGCGGTAGAACCGGGGAGCTGTTTTTT
CDR3 protein: CASSGRTGELFF

J gene: TRBJ2-2
D gene: TRBD1
V gene: TRBV12-5
clone size: .
CDR3 DNA: TGTGCTAGTGGCCCCGGACAGGCGAACACCGGGGAGCTGTTTTTT
CDR3 protein: CASGPGQANTGELFF

J gene: TRBJ2-7
D gene: TRBD1
V gene: TRBV18
clone size: .
CDR3 DNA: TGTGCCAGCTCACCCCCGACGGACAGGGGTTACGAGCAGTACTTC
CDR3 protein: CASSPPTDRGYEQYF

J gene: TRBJ1-1
D gene: .
V gene: TRBV28
clone size: .
CDR3 DNA: TGTGCCAGCTATTTAAGTGGGAGGGAAACTGAAGCTTTCTTT
CDR3 protein: CASYLSGRETEAFF

J gene: TRBJ1-6
D gene: .
V gene: TRBV30
clone size: .
CDR3 DNA: TGTGCCTGGAGTGCGTTGGGACCCCTCCACTTT
CDR3 protein: CAWSALGPLHF

J gene: TRBJ2-7
D gene: TRBD1
V gene: TRBV28
clone size: .
CDR3 DNA: TGTGCCAGCAGTTCTCCTGACAGGGCGCACCACGAGCAGTACTTC
CDR3 protein: CASSSPDRAHHEQYF

J gene: TRBJ1-3
D gene: .
V gene: TRBV7-2
clone size: few
CDR3 DNA: TGTGCCAGCAGCGTACAGGGTTTAACGGGAAACACCATATATTTT
CDR3 protein: CASSVQGLTGNTIYF

J gene: TRBJ1-2
D gene: .
V gene: TRBV19
clone size: .
CDR3 DNA: TGTGCCAGTAGTACGCCCTCAGACAGCAACGGCTACACCTTC
CDR3 protein: CASSTPSDSNGYTF

J gene: TRBJ2-1
D gene: .
V gene: TRBV7-2
clone size: .
CDR3 DNA: TGTGCCAGCAGCTCCTTAAAGAAGTTTGAGAATGAGCAGTTCTTC
CDR3 protein: CASSSLKKFENEQFF

J gene: TRBJ2-5
D gene: .
V gene: TRBV10-3
clone size: .
CDR3 DNA: TGTGCCATCAACGACGGCCAAGAGACCCAGTACTTC
CDR3 protein: CAINDGQETQYF

J gene: TRBJ2-3
D gene: TRBD2
V gene: TRBV6-1
clone size: .
CDR3 DNA: TGTGCCAGCAGTGGTACGGGGGGGGCAGATACGCAGTATTTT
CDR3 protein: CASSGTGGADTQYF

J gene: TRBJ2-7
D gene: .
V gene: TRBV7-6
clone size: .
CDR3 DNA: TGTGCCAGCAGCTTAGACAGGAGCTCCTACGAGCAGTACTTC
CDR3 protein: CASSLDRSSYEQYF

J gene: TRBJ1-1
D gene: .
V gene: TRBV5-1
clone size: .
CDR3 DNA: TGCGCCAGCAGCTTACTTCAAGGGAACACTGAAGCTTTCTTT
CDR3 protein: CASSLLQGNTEAFF

J gene: TRBJ2-5
D gene: TRBD2
V gene: TRBV5-1
clone size: .
CDR3 DNA: TGCGCCAGCAGCTCGGGACTAGCGAGGCAAGAGACCCAGTACTTC
CDR3 protein: CASSSGLARQETQYF

J gene: TRBJ1-2
D gene: TRBD1
V gene: TRBV10-3
clone size: .
CDR3 DNA: TGTGCCATGCACGGGACAGAAGCCTATGGCTACACCTTC
CDR3 protein: CAMHGTEAYGYTF

J gene: TRBJ2-7
D gene: .
V gene: TRBV10-3
clone size: .
CDR3 DNA: TGTGCCATCCGCCGGGCCGGAGAAACCTACGAGCAGTACTTC
CDR3 protein: CAIRRAGETYEQYF

J gene: TRBJ2-1
D gene: .
V gene: TRBV5-6
clone size: .
CDR3 DNA: TGTGCCAGCAGCTTGCCCCAGCGGCCCATCCCTCGCAATGAGCAGTTCTTC
CDR3 protein: CASSLPQRPIPRNEQFF

J gene: TRBJ2-7
D gene: .
V gene: TRBV28
clone size: once
CDR3 DNA: TGTGCCAGCAGACGAAGACGGACCGACTTCGCCTACGAGCAGTACTTC
CDR3 protein: CASRRRRTDFAYEQYF

J gene: TRBJ1-1
D gene: .
V gene: TRBV6-6
clone size: .
CDR3 DNA: TGTGCCAGCAGTTACGGGGGCGGTGGGACTGAAGCTTTCTTT
CDR3 protein: CASSYGGGGTEAFF

J gene: TRBJ2-5
D gene: TRBD1
V gene: TRBV7-6
clone size: once
CDR3 DNA: TGTGCCAGCAGTTCATTACGGGTGACAGGGGTAGTCCAAGAGACCCAGTACTTC
CDR3 protein: CASSSLRVTGVVQETQYF

J gene: TRBJ2-4
D gene: .
V gene: TRBV30
clone size: .
CDR3 DNA: TGTGCCTGGAACAAGCTAGCCAAAAACATTCAGTACTTC
CDR3 protein: CAWNKLAKNIQYF

J gene: TRBJ1-2
D gene: TRBD1
V gene: TRBV30
clone size: .
CDR3 DNA: TGTGCCTGGAGTCAGGGACAGAGCTATGGCTACACCTTC
CDR3 protein: CAWSQGQSYGYTF

J gene: TRBJ1-6
D gene: .
V gene: TRBV29-1
clone size: .
CDR3 DNA: TGCAGCGTTGCCGCAGACTATAATTCACCCCTCCACTTT
CDR3 protein: CSVAADYNSPLHF

J gene: TRBJ2-1
D gene: TRBD1
V gene: TRBV28
clone size: .
CDR3 DNA: TGTGCCAGCAATGACAGGGGGATTGTCAATGAGCAGTTCTTC
CDR3 protein: CASNDRGIVNEQFF

J gene: TRBJ2-7
D gene: TRBD2
V gene: TRBV27
clone size: once
CDR3 DNA: TGTGCCAGCAGCGAGGTGGCTAGCGGGACCTACGAGCAGTACTTC
CDR3 protein: CASSEVASGTYEQYF

J gene: TRBJ2-7
D gene: TRBD2
V gene: TRBV7-2
clone size: .
CDR3 DNA: TGTGCCAGCAGCGGGCGGGGGACTAGCGGGAGAGGCCACGAGCAGTACTTC
CDR3 protein: CASSGRGTSGRGHEQYF

J gene: TRBJ1-1
D gene: .
V gene: TRBV6-5
clone size: .
CDR3 DNA: TGTGCCAGCCGGAATGGCCGGGACACTGAAGCTTTCTTT
CDR3 protein: CASRNGRDTEAFF

J gene: TRBJ2-3
D gene: TRBD2
V gene: TRBV25-1
clone size: once
CDR3 DNA: TGTGCCAGCAGTGAAAGGGCGGGAGGTAGTACAGATACGCAGTATTTT
CDR3 protein: CASSERAGGSTDTQYF

J gene: TRBJ2-5
D gene: TRBD2
V gene: TRBV7-9
clone size: .
CDR3 DNA: TGTGCCAGCAGCTTAGCGATAGCGGGGGCCGGAGAGACCCAGTACTTC
CDR3 protein: CASSLAIAGAGETQYF

J gene: TRBJ1-1
D gene: .
V gene: TRBV29-1
clone size: .
CDR3 DNA: TGCAGCGTTGACGGGTGGAGCACTGAAGCTTTCTTT
CDR3 protein: CSVDGWSTEAFF

J gene: TRBJ1-5
D gene: .
V gene: TRBV6-1
clone size: .
CDR3 DNA: TGTGCCAGCTCCCCGAGAGGTCAGCCCCAGCATTTT
CDR3 protein: CASSPRGQPQHF

J gene: TRBJ1-5
D gene: TRBD1
V gene: TRBV4-1
clone size: .
CDR3 DNA: TGCGCCAGCAGCCAAGACGTGACAGGGATCGGTCAGCCCCAGCATTTT
CDR3 protein: CASSQDVTGIGQPQHF

J gene: TRBJ2-7
D gene: .
V gene: TRBV11-2
clone size: once
CDR3 DNA: TGTGCCAGCAGCCACAGCTTAGGCCCCGGGGGCTCCTACGAGCAGTACTTC
CDR3 protein: CASSHSLGPGGSYEQYF

J gene: TRBJ1-3
D gene: .
V gene: TRBV6-5
clone size: once
CDR3 DNA: TGTGCCAGCAGCCGGACAGTCAGAAACACCATATATTTT
CDR3 protein: CASSRTVRNTIYF

J gene: TRBJ2-7
D gene: .
V gene: TRBV5-1
clone size: .
CDR3 DNA: TGCCCTGGATTGGGGGACGAGCAGTACTTC
CDR3 protein: CPGLGDEQYF

J gene: TRBJ2-4
D gene: .
V gene: TRBV4-3
clone size: once
CDR3 DNA: TGCGCCAGCAGCCAAGACTTGGGGCAGGGCAGGGCCAAAAACATTCAGTACTTC
CDR3 protein: CASSQDLGQGRAKNIQYF

J gene: TRBJ2-2
D gene: TRBD1
V gene: TRBV28
clone size: .
CDR3 DNA: TGTGCCAGCAGTTCCGGGACAGGGACTCCCGGGGAGCTGTTTTTT
CDR3 protein: CASSSGTGTPGELFF

J gene: TRBJ1-5
D gene: .
V gene: TRBV12-5
clone size: .
CDR3 DNA: TGTGCTAGTGCCCCGTCCTCTCCAGGGGGCAATCAGCCCCAGCATTTT
CDR3 protein: CASAPSSPGGNQPQHF

J gene: TRBJ2-5
D gene: TRBD2
V gene: TRBV6-6
clone size: .
CDR3 DNA: TGTGCCAGCAGTTACCTAGCGGGAGTGGGAGAGACCCAGTACTTC
CDR3 protein: CASSYLAGVGETQYF

J gene: TRBJ2-1
D gene: TRBD2
V gene: TRBV7-2
clone size: .
CDR3 DNA: TGTGCCAGCAGCTTAGGGGCGGGAGGGCGCTACAATGAGCAGTTCTTC
CDR3 protein: CASSLGAGGRYNEQFF

J gene: TRBJ1-1
D gene: TRBD1
V gene: TRBV5-6
clone size: .
CDR3 DNA: TGTGCCAGCAGCCCTCTACAGGGGGCCGGAGTCACTGAAGCTTTCTTT
CDR3 protein: CASSPLQGAGVTEAFF

J gene: TRBJ2-5
D gene: .
V gene: TRBV5-1
clone size: .
CDR3 DNA: TGCGCCAGCAGCCCGCAAGACAGATTCCAAGAGACCCAGTACTTC
CDR3 protein: CASSPQDRFQETQYF

J gene: TRBJ2-6
D gene: .
V gene: TRBV28
clone size: .
CDR3 DNA: TGTGCCAGCAGTTTATTCTTCGGGGGCTCTGGGGCCAACGTCCTGACTTTC
CDR3 protein: CASSLFFGGSGANVLTF

J gene: TRBJ2-1
D gene: TRBD2
V gene: TRBV11-3
clone size: once
CDR3 DNA: TGTGCCAGCAGCCAGCGGGAGGCATCCTACAATGAGCAGTTCTTC
CDR3 protein: CASSQREASYNEQFF

J gene: TRBJ2-3
D gene: .
V gene: TRBV27
clone size: once
CDR3 DNA: TGTGCCAGCAGCGCCCGGGGGGCCTCCACAGATACGCAGTATTTT
CDR3 protein: CASSARGASTDTQYF

J gene: TRBJ1-2
D gene: .
V gene: TRBV11-2
clone size: .
CDR3 DNA: TGTGCCAGCAGCTTAGTCTCCGACACCTATGGCTACACCTTC
CDR3 protein: CASSLVSDTYGYTF

J gene: TRBJ1-3
D gene: .
V gene: TRBV7-9
clone size: .
CDR3 DNA: TGTGCCAGCAGCTCTATGGGTTACTTTAGCTCTGGAAACACCATATATTTT
CDR3 protein: CASSSMGYFSSGNTIYF

J gene: TRBJ1-1
D gene: .
V gene: TRBV21-1
clone size: .
CDR3 DNA: TGTGCCAGCAGCAAAAGTGGCCCCAGGGGGCCCACTGAAGCTTTCTTT
CDR3 protein: CASSKSGPRGPTEAFF

J gene: TRBJ2-2
D gene: TRBD2
V gene: TRBV9
clone size: .
CDR3 DNA: TGTGCCAGCAGCGTTGGCGGGGGAAACACCGGGGAGCTGTTTTTT
CDR3 protein: CASSVGGGNTGELFF

J gene: TRBJ1-1
D gene: .
V gene: TRBV9
clone size: .
CDR3 DNA: TGTGCCAGCAGCGTAAACTTTGGCAGTGAAGCTTTCTTT
CDR3 protein: CASSVNFGSEAFF

J gene: TRBJ2-3
D gene: .
V gene: TRBV20-1
clone size: .
CDR3 DNA: TGCAGTGCTAGGTTGGATACGCAGTATTTT
CDR3 protein: CSARLDTQYF

J gene: TRBJ1-3
D gene: .
V gene: TRBV18
clone size: .
CDR3 DNA: TGTGCCAGCTCACCACAACGGGGAAACACCATATATTTT
CDR3 protein: CASSPQRGNTIYF

J gene: TRBJ2-3
D gene: TRBD2
V gene: TRBV4-1
clone size: once
CDR3 DNA: TGCGCCAGCAGCCAAGAAAGGACTAGCAGCTCGGCAGATACGCAGTATTTT
CDR3 protein: CASSQERTSSSADTQYF

J gene: TRBJ1-1
D gene: .
V gene: TRBV15
clone size: .
CDR3 DNA: TGTGCCACCAGCAGAGAGGACGGTAACACTGAAGCTTTCTTT
CDR3 protein: CATSREDGNTEAFF

J gene: TRBJ2-3
D gene: TRBD2
V gene: TRBV5-1
clone size: .
CDR3 DNA: TGCGCCAGCAGCCCTTTAGCGGGAGAGGTTACAGATACGCAGTATTTT
CDR3 protein: CASSPLAGEVTDTQYF